This TCR beta chain was found in a study of blood T cell repertoires in COVID-19. Study details: Acute and convalescent COVID-19 specimens originated in the United States, Italy and Spain. Sources were T cells, B-cell-depleted T cells, or PBMCs; the material itself was cDNA or gDNA.

Per the original data handling: Counts of nucleated cells, estimated from reference gene primer amplification, were obtained. Sequencing was performed with immunoSEQ multiplex PCR; in TCRdb, only in-frame clones are kept and a portion is missing. The V and J calls and clone size come from that table; D and trimming were worked out from the DNA. The data contain tens of thousands of clones, roughly 86% of them singletons. The receptor comes from a woman of 80 years or more with acute or convalescent COVID-19. Sequenced: peripheral blood.

Here the CDR3 reads CASSQGGGYTEAFF. CDR3 bases: TGTGCCAGCAGCCAGGGGGGGGGATACACTGAAGCTTTCTTT. V and J are TRBV3-1 (or the pseudogene TRBV3-2) and TRBJ1-1, with D tentatively TRBD1 (5 bases). Germline-derived CDR1 and CDR2 are LGHDT and YNNKEL (reference sequence). The CDR3 is made up of 14 amino acids. V dropped 3 bases and J dropped 3 bases, with 11 bases sitting between them.